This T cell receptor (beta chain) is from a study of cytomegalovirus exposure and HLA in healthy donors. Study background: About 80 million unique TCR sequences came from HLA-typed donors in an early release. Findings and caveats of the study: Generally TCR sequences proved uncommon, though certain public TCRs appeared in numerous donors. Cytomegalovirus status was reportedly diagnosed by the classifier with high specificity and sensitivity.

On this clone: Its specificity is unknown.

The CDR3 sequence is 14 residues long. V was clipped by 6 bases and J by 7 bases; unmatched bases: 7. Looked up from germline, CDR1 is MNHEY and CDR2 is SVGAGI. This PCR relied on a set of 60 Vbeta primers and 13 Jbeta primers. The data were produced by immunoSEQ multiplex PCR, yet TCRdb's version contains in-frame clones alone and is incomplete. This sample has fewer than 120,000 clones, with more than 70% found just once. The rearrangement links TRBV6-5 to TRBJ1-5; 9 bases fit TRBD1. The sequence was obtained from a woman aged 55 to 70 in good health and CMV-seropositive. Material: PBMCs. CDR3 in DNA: TGTGCCAGCAGACAACAGGGGGCATACCAGCCCCAGCATTTT. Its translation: CASRQQGAYQPQHF.